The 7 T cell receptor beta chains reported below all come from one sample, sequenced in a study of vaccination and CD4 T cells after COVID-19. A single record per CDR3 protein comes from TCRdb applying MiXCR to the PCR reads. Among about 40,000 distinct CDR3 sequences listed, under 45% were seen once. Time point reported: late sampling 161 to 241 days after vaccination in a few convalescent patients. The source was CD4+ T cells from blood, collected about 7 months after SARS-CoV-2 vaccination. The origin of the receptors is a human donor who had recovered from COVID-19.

The DNA for the CDR3 is TGTGCCAGCAGCCGGCGGACTAGCGGAAACAATGAGCAGTTCTTC. Translated: CASSRRTSGNNEQFF. The chain couples TRBV7-2 to TRBJ2-1, with 10 bases aligning to TRBD2. CDR1 is SGHTA, CDR2 FQGNSA, per germline. Unmatched junction bases numbered 6, after V lost 5 bases and J lost 5 bases. The CDR3 consists of 15 residues.

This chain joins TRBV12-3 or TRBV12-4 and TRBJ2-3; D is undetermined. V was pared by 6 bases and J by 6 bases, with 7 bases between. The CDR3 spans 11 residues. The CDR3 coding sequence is TGTGCCAGCAGCCTTCGGGATACGCAGTATTTT. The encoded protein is CASSLRDTQYF.

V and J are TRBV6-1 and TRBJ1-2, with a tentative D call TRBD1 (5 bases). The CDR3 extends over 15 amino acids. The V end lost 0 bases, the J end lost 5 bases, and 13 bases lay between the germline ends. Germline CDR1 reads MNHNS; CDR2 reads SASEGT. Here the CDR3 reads CASSEAPGGRYGYTF. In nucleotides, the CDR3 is TGTGCCAGCAGTGAAGCGCCCGGGGGTCGATATGGCTACACCTTC.

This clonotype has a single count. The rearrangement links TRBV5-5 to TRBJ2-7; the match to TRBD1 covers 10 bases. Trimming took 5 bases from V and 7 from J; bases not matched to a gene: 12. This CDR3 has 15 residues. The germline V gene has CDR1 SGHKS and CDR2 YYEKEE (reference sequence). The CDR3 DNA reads TGTGCCAGCAGGCTGACAGGGGGCGAGTCTCGGGAGCAGTACTTC. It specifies CASRLTGGESREQYF.

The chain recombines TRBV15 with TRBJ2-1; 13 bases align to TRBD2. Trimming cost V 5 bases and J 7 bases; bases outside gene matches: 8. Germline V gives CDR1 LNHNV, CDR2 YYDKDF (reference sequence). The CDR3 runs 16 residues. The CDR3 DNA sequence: TGTGCCACCAGCCAAGGAGGGGGACTAGCGGGAAATGAGCAGTTCTTC. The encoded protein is CATSQGGGLAGNEQFF.

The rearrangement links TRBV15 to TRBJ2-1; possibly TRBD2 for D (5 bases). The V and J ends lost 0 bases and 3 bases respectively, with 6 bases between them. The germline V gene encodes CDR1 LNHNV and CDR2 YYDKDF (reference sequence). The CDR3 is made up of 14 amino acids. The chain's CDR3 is CATSRDRGYNEQFF. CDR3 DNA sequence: TGTGCCACCAGCAGAGATCGGGGCTACAATGAGCAGTTCTTC.

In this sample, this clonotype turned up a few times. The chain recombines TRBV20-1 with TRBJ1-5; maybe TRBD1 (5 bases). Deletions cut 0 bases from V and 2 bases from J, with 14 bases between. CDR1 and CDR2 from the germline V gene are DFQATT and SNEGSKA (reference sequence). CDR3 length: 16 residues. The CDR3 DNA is TGCAGTGCTAGAGATCGAGGGGAGATAGGCAATCAGCCCCAGCATTTT. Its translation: CSARDRGEIGNQPQHF.